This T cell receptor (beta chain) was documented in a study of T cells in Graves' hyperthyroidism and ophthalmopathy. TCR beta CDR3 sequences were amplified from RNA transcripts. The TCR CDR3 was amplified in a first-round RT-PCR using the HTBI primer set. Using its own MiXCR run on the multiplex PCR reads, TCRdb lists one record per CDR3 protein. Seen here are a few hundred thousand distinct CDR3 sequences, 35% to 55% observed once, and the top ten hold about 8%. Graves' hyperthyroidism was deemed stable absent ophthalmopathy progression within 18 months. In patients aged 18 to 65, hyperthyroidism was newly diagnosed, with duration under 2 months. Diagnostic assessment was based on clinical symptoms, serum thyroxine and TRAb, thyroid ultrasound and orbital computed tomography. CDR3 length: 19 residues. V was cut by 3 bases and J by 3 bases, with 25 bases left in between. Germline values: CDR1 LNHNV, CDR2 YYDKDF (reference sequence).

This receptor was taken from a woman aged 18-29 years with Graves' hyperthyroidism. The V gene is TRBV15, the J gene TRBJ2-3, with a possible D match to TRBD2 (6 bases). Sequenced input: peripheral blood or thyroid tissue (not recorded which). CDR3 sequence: CATSSQELSGRLGTDTQYF. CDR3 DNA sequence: TGTGCCACCAGCAGCCAAGAATTGTCGGGGAGACTAGGGACAGATACGCAGTATTTT. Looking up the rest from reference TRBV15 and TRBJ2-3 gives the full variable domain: DAMVIQNPRYQVTQFGKPVTLSCSQTLNHNVMYWYQQKSSQAPKLLFHYYDKDFNNEADTPDNFQSRRPNTSFCFLDIRSPGLGDTAMYLCATSSQELSGRLGTDTQYFGPGTRLTVL.